This TCR beta chain was captured in a study of T cell changes during pregnancy in multiple sclerosis. V shed 4 bases, J shed 4 bases, and the junction held 8 bases outside the gene matches. CDR1 LGHNA and CDR2 YNFKEQ come from the germline V gene. The CDR3 consists of 16 residues. Generated by immunoSEQ multiplex PCR, the TCRdb table keeps only in-frame clones and is missing some. Of some 75,000 clones detected, about 95% appear once; the ten largest clones hold 1.1%. This rearrangement joins TRBV4-2 to TRBJ2-1; 9 nucleotides align to TRBD2. Here the sequenced sample was peripheral blood, taken in the second trimester of pregnancy. The receptor was isolated from a female donor with multiple sclerosis, enrolled in a pregnancy study. The CDR3 DNA reads TGTGCCAGCAGCCTTAGCGGGAGTATAGGATACAATGAGCAGTTCTTC. Translation: CASSLSGSIGYNEQFF.